The sequence of this T cell receptor (beta chain) was determined in a study of T cell responses to AZD1222 COVID-19 vaccine. Overall study context: Second-dose intervals of approximately 4 or approximately 12 weeks were pooled. Whole-study findings and limits: Across the whole spike, CD4 TCRs peaked at regions 160-218 and 743-854.

Note on this clone: Its antigen remains unknown.

The CDR3 contains 15 residues. V shed 5 bases, J shed 4 bases, and the junction held 6 bases outside the gene matches. The germline gives CDR1 SGHTA, CDR2 FQGTGA. The repertoire was sequenced with immunoSEQ multiplex PCR; TCRdb's copy has only in-frame clones and lacks some. The table records about 180,000 clones, almost 90% of them present only once. This specimen consisted of peripheral blood, obtained on day 0 of AZD1222 vaccination. This chain links TRBV7-3 with TRBJ2-5, with TRBD2 matching 11 bases. This clonotype was sampled from an adult in good health. The CDR3 nucleotides are TGTGCCAGCAGCCGTACTAGCGGGAGCTCAGAGACCCAGTACTTC. As protein: CASSRTSGSSETQYF.